A selection of T cell receptor beta chains follows, all from one sample in a study of blood T cell repertoires in COVID-19. Sequenced by immunoSEQ multiplex PCR; TCRdb stores in-frame clones only, minus some. Found here are around 56,000 clones, approximately 87% of them singletons; the top ten hold roughly 6.7%. The material sequenced was peripheral blood. These receptors originate from a man aged 55 to 70 with active or convalescent COVID-19. Each CDR3 is given without its conserved first and last residue.

v_gene: TRBV6-1
j_gene: TRBJ2-1
CDR3aa: ASSENPLLAARNEQF

v_gene: TRBV24-1
j_gene: TRBJ2-7
CDR3aa: ATSDLRSEQY

v_gene: TRBV30
j_gene: TRBJ2-7
CDR3aa: AWNRDRTYEQY

v_gene: TRBV6-6
j_gene: TRBJ2-2
CDR3aa: ASSHRGIPAGGGTGELF

v_gene: TRBV5-5
j_gene: TRBJ2-5
CDR3aa: ASSLGTVQRETQY

v_gene: TRBV21-1
j_gene: TRBJ1-2
CDR3aa: ASSLRRGLQLYRYGYT

v_gene: TRBV18
j_gene: TRBJ2-3
CDR3aa: ASSPRLAVDTQY

v_gene: TRBV11-1
j_gene: TRBJ2-1
CDR3aa: ASSGGDYNEQF

v_gene: TRBV5-6
j_gene: TRBJ1-3
CDR3aa: ASSLRRSYTSGNTIY

v_gene: TRBV6-1
j_gene: TRBJ1-5
CDR3aa: ASSEWPNQPQH

v_gene: TRBV29-1
j_gene: TRBJ1-1
CDR3aa: SVGVTGNTEAF

v_gene: TRBV5-1
j_gene: TRBJ2-3
CDR3aa: ASSTGSSTDTQY

v_gene: TRBV5-4
j_gene: TRBJ1-2
CDR3aa: ASSLGQGLGGYT

v_gene: TRBV9
j_gene: TRBJ2-3
CDR3aa: ASSAIAGGLLNTDTQY

v_gene: TRBV29-1
j_gene: TRBJ2-7
CDR3aa: SVESGQGGYEQY

v_gene: TRBV6-5
j_gene: TRBJ1-2
CDR3aa: ASRLDRNYGYT

v_gene: TRBV11-2
j_gene: TRBJ2-7
CDR3aa: ASSSPNSYEQY